Sequencing of this T cell receptor beta chain was carried out in a study of shared clonotypes between healthy human individuals. The wider study: Three plates were used per donor for CD4 naive, three for CD4 memory, two for CD8 naive and one for CD8 memory. Study-level results: Since donors were few, the genetic and exposure-history diversity represented was limited. Memory subsets generally showed lower estimated richness than naive subsets. Sequencing of the sorted subsets was shown by rarefaction to be incomplete despite large depth.

CD45RO-negative CD8 cells positively selected for CCR7 made up the naive population, which excluded terminally differentiated effector memory CD45RA+ cells. Repertoires were generated with immunoSEQ multiplex PCR, while TCRdb's copy carries only in-frame clones and drops some. The profile covers 600,000 or so clones, with roughly 98% appearing a single time and 0.3% taken by the ten largest. Comments on this clone: What it recognizes is unknown.

Per germline, CDR1 SEHNR and CDR2 FQNEAQ (reference sequence). The CDR3 contains 15 residues. Trimming left V 5 bases short and J 3 bases short, with 14 bases between. This TCR derives from a man in his thirties or forties in good health. The chain carries TRBV7-9 and TRBJ2-1, with D possibly being TRBD2 (6 bases). Sequenced material: naive CD8+ T cells sorted from blood. Here the CDR3 DNA reads TGTGCCAGCAGCCCAGAAGGGACTCACTACAATGAGCAGTTCTTC. Translation gives CASSPEGTHYNEQFF.